This T cell receptor beta chain stems from a study of blood T cell repertoires in COVID-19. V dropped 8 bases and J dropped 2 bases, with 19 bases sitting between them. CDR3 length: 16 amino acids. In germline, CDR1 is GTSNPN, CDR2 SVGIG (reference sequence). Generated by immunoSEQ multiplex PCR, the TCRdb table keeps only in-frame clones and is missing some. This table has approximately 210,000 clones, 70% to 90% appearing once. V and J are TRBV30 and TRBJ1-6, with a possible D match to TRBD1 (5 bases). The sample was PBMCs or T cells enriched from blood (not recorded which). This clonotype originated in a woman younger than 30 who had recovered from COVID-19. The CDR3 coding sequence is TGTGCCGCTGAAAGCGGGGGGTCGACCTATAATTCACCCCTCCACTTT. Its protein is CAAESGGSTYNSPLHF. Using reference TRBV30 and TRBJ1-6 for the parts outside the CDR3, the full variable domain is SQTIHQWPATLVQPVGSPLSLECTVEGTSNPNLYWYRQAAGRGLQLLFYSVGIGQISSEVPQNLSASRPQDRQFILSSKKLLLSDSGFYLCAAESGGSTYNSPLHFGNGTRLTVT.